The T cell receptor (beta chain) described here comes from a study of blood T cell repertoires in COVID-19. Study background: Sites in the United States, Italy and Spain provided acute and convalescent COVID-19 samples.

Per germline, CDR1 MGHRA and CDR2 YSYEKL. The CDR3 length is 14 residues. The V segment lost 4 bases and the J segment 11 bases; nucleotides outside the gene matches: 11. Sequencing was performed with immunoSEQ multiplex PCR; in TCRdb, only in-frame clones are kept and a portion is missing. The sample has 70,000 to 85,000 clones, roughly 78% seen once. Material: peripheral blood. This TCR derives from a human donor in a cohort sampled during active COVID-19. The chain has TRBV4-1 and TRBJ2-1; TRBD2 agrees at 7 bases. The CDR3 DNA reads TGCGCCAGCAGCCGGGGGACTACCCACGGTAAGCAGTTCTTC. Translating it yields CASSRGTTHGKQFF.